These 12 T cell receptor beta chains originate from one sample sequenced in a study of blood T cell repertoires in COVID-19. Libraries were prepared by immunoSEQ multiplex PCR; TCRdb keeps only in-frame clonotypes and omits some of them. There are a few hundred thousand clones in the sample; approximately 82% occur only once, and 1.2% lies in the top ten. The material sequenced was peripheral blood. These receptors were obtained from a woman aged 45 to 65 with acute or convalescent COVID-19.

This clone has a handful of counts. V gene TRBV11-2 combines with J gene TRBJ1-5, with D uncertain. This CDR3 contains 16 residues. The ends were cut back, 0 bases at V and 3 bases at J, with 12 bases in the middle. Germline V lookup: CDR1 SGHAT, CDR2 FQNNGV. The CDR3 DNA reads TGTGCCAGCAGCTTAGATGGCAGGTTCTACAATCAGCCCCAGCATTTT. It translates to CASSLDGRFYNQPQHF. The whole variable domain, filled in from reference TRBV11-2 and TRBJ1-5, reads EAGVAQSPRYKIIEKRQSVAFWCNPISGHATLYWYQQILGQGPKLLIQFQNNGVVDDSQLPKDRFSAERLKGVDSTLKIQPAKLEDSAVYLCASSLDGRFYNQPQHFGDGTRLSIL.

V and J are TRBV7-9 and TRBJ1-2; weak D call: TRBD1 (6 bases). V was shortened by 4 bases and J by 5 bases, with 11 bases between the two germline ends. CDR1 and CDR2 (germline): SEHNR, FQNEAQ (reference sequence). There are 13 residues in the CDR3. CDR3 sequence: CASSYRDGYGYTF. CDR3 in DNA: TGTGCCAGCAGCTACAGGGATGGGTATGGCTACACCTTC.

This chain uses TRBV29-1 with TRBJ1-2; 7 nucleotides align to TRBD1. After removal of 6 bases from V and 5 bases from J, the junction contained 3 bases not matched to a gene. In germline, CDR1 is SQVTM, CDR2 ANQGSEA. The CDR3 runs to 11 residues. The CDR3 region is CSVETGYGYTF. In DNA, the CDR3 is TGCAGCGTAGAGACAGGGTATGGCTACACCTTC. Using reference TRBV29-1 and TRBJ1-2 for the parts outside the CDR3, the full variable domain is SAVISQKPSRDICQRGTSLTIQCQVDSQVTMMFWYRQQPGQSLTLIATANQGSEATYESGFVIDKFPISRPNLTFSTLTVSNMSPEDSSIYLCSVETGYGYTFGSGTRLTVV.

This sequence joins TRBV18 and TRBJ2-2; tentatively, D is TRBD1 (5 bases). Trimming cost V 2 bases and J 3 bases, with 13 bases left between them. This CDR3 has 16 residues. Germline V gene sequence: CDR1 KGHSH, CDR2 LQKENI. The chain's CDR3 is CASSPSSARDTGELFF. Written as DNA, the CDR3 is TGTGCCAGCTCACCATCTTCGGCCAGGGACACCGGGGAGCTGTTTTTT.

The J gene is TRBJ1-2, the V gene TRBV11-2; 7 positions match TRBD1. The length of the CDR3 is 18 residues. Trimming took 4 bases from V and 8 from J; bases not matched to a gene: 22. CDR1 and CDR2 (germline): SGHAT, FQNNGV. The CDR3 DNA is TGTGCCAGCAGCTCACTTAGGACCTCAGACAGGGTCCCTGGAGGCTACACCTTC. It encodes CASSSLRTSDRVPGGYTF.

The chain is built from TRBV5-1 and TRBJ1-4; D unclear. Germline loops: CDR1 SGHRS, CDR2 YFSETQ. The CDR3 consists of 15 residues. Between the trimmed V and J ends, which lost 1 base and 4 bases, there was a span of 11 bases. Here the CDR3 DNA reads TGCGCCAGCAGCTTGCAAACCGGGATTAATGAAAAACTGTTTTTT. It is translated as CASSLQTGINEKLFF.

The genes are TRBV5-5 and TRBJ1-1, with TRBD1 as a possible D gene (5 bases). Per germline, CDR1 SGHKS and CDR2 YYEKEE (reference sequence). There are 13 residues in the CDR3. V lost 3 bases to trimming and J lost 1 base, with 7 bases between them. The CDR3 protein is CASSSGANTEAFF. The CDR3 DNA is TGTGCCAGCAGCTCTGGGGCGAACACTGAAGCTTTCTTT.

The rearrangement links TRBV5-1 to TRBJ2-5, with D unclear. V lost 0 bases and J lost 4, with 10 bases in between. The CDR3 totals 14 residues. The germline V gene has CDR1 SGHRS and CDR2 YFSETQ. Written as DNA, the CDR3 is TGCGCCAGCAGCTTGGAGCCGGTGCTAGAGACCCAGTACTTC. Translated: CASSLEPVLETQYF.

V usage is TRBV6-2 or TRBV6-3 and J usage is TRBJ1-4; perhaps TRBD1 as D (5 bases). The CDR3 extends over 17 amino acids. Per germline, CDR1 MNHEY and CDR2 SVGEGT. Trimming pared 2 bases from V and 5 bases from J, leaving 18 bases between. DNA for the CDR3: TGTGCCAGCAGTTACCCAGAGGATGACAGCTTCAATGAAAAACTGTTTTTT. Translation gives CASSYPEDDSFNEKLFF.

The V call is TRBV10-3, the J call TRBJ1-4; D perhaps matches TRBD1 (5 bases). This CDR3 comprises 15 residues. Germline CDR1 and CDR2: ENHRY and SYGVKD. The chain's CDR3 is CATRQGGGTNEKLFF. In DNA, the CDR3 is TGTGCGACTCGCCAGGGCGGGGGAACTAATGAAAAACTGTTTTTT.

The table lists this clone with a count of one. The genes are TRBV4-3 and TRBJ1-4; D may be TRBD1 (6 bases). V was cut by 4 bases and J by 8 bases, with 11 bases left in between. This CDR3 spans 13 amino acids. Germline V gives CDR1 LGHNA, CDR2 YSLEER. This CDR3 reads CASSPATGEKLFF. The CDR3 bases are TGCGCCAGCAGCCCTGCTACAGGGGAAAAACTGTTTTTT.

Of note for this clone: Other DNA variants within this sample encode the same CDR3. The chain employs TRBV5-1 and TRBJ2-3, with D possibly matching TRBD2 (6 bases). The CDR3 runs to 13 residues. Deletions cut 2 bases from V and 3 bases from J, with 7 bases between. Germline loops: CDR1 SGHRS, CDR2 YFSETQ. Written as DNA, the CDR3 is TGCGCCAGCAGCTTTGGGGGGACAGATACGCAGTATTTT. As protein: CASSFGGTDTQYF.